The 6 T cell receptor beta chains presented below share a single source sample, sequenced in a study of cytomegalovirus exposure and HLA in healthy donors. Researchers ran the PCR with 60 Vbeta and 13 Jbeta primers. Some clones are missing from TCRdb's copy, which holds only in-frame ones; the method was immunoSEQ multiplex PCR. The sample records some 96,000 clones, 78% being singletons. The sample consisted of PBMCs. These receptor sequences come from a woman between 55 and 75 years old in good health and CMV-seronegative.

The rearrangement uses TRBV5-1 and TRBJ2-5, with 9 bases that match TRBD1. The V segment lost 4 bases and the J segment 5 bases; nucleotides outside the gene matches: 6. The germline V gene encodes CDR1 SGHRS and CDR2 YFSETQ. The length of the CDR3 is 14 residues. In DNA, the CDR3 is TGCGCCAGCAGCATCACCGGGACAGGGGAGACCCAGTACTTC. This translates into CASSITGTGETQYF.

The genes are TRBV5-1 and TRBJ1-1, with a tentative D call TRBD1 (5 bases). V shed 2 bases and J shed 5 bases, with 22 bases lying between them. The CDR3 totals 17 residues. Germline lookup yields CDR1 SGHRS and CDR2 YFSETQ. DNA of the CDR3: TGCGCCAGCAGCTTCAATGGTTTGGGGAGGGGAGAGACTGAAGCTTTCTTT. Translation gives CASSFNGLGRGETEAFF. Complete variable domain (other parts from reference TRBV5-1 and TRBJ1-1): KAGVTQTPRYLIKTRGQQVTLSCSPISGHRSVSWYQQTPGQGLQFLFEYFSETQRNKGNFPGRFSGRQFSNSRSEMNVSTLELGDSALYLCASSFNGLGRGETEAFFGQGTRLTVV.

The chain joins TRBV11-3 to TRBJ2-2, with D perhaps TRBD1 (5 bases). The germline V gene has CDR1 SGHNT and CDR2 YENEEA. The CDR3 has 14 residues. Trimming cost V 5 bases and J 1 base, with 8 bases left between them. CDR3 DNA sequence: TGTGCCAGCAGCGCCGACAGGAACACCGGGGAGCTGTTTTTT. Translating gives CASSADRNTGELFF.

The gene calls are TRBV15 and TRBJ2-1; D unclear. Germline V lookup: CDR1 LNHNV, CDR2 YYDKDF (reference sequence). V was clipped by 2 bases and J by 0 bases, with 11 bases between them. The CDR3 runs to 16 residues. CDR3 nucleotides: TGTGCCACCAGCAGACGACCTAGTAGCTCCTACAATGAGCAGTTCTTC. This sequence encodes CATSRRPSSSYNEQFF.

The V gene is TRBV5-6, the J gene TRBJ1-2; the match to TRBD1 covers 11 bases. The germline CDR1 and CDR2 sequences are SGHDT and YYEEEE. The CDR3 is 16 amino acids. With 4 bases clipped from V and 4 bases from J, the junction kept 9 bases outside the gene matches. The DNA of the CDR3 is TGTGCCAGCAGCGCCGGGACAGGGGGGACGTTCTATGGCTACACCTTC. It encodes CASSAGTGGTFYGYTF.

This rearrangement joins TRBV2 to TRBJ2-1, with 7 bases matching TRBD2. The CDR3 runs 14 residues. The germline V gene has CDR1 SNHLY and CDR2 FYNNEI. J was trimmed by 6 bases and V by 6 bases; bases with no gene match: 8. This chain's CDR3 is CASRGLVSGNEQFF. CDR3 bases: TGTGCCAGCAGAGGACTAGTCTCAGGCAATGAGCAGTTCTTC.